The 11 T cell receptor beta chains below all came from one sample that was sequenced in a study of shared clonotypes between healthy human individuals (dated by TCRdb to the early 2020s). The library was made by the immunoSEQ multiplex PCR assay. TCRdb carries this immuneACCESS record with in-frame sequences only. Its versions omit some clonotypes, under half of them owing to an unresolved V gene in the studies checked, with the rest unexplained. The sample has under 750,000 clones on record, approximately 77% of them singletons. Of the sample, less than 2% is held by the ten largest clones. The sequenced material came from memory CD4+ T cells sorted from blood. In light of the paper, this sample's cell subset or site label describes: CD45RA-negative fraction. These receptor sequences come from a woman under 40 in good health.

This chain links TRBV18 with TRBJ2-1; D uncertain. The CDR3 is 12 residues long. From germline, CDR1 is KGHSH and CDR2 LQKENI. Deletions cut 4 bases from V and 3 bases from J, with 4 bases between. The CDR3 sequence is CASSLIYNEQFF. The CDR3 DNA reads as TGTGCCAGCTCACTGATCTACAATGAGCAGTTCTTC.

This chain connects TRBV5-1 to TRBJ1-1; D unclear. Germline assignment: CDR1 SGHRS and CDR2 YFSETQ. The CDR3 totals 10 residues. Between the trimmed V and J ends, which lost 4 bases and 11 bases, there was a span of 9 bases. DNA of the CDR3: TGCGCCAGCAGCCCGAGCGGGGCTTTCTTT. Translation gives CASSPSGAFF.

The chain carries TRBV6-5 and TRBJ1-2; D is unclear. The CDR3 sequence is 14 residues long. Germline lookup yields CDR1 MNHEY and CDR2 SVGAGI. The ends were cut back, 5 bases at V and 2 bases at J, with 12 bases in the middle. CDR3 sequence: CASSQQSLNYGYTF. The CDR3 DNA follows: TGTGCCAGCAGTCAACAGAGCCTCAACTATGGCTACACCTTC.

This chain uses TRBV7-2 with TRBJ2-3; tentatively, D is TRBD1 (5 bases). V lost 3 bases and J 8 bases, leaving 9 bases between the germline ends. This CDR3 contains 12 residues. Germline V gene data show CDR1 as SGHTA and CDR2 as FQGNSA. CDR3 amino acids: CASSFRDGTQYF. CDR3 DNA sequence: TGTGCCAGCAGCTTCAGGGATGGTACGCAGTATTTT.

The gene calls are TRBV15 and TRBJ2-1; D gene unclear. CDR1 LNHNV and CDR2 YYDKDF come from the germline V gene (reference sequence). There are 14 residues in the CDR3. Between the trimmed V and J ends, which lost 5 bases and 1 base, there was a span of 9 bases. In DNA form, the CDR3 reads TGTGCCACCAGCGCTAGGGTTTCCTACAATGAGCAGTTCTTC. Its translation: CATSARVSYNEQFF. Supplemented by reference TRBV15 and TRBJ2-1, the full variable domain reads DAMVIQNPRYQVTQFGKPVTLSCSQTLNHNVMYWYQQKSSQAPKLLFHYYDKDFNNEADTPDNFQSRRPNTSFCFLDIRSPGLGDTAMYLCATSARVSYNEQFFGPGTRLTVL.

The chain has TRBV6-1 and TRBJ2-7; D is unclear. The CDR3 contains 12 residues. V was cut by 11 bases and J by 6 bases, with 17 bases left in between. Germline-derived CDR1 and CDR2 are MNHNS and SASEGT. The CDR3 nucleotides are TGTGCCCTGGGCGGTGAGGTGGGCGAGCAGTACTTC. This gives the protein CALGGEVGEQYF.

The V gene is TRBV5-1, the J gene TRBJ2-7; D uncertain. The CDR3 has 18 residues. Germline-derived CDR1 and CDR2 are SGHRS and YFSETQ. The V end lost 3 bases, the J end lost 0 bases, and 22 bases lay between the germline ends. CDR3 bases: TGCGCCAGCAGCTCGGGTTATCAGTCACAAACCAGCTCCTACGAGCAGTACTTC. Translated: CASSSGYQSQTSSYEQYF.

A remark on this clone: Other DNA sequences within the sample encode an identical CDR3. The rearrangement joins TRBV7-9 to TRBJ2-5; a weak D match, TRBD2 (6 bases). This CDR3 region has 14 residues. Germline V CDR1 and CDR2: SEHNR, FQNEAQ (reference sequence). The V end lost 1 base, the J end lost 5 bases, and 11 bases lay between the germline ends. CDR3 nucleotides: TGTGCCAGCAGCTTAGGGACTGGGAGGGAGACCCAGTACTTC. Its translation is CASSLGTGRETQYF.

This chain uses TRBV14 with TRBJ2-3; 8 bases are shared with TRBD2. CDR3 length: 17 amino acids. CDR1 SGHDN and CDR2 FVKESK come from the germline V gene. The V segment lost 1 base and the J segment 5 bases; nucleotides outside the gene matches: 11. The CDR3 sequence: CASSQGWRGVLRDTQYF. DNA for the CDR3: TGTGCCAGCAGCCAAGGTTGGCGGGGGGTCCTTAGAGATACGCAGTATTTT.

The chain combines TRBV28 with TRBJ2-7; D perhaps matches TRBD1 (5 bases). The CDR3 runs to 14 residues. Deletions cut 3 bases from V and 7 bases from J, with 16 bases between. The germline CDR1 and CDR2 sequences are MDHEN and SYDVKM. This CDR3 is CASSFGRVVWEQYF. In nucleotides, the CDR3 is TGTGCCAGCAGTTTCGGCAGGGTGGTATGGGAGCAGTACTTC.

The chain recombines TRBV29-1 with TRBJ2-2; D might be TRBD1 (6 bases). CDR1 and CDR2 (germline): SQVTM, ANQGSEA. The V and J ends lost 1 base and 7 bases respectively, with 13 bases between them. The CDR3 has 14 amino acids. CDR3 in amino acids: CSVEGTGSGGELFF. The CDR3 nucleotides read TGCAGCGTTGAAGGAACAGGGTCGGGCGGGGAGCTGTTTTTT.